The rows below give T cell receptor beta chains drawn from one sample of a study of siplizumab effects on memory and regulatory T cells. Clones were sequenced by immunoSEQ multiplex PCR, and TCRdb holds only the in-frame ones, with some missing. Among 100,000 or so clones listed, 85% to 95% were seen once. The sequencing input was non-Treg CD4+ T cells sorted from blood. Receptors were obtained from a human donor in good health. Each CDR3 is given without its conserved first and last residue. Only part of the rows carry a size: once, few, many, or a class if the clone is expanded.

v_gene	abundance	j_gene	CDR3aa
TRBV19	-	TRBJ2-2	ASTPSGQGANTGELF
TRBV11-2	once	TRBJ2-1	ASSSTWTSMRYNEQF
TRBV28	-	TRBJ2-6	ASSSGSSGANVLT
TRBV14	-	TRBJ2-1	ASSNFPGGGQF
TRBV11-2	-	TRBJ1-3	ASSLDRLGQGRNTIY
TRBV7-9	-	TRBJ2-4	ASSLDSGQGSNIQY
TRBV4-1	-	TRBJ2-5	ASSLRTEETQY
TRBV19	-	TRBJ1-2	ASSIEKVGYT
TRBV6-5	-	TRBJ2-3	ASRWTGVTDTQY
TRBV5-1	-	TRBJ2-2	ASSFQGVTGELF
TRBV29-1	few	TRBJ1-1	SGTKGDRDFCTEAF
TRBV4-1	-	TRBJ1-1	ASSQDTAFRTEAF
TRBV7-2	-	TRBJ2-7	ASSRGGITYEQY
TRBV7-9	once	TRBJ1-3	ASSSSGGARGNTIY
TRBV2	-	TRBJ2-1	ASSEVRGDNEQF
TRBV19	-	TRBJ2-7	ASSGAVGPNYEQY
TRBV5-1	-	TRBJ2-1	ASSPLRTSGRKLNEQF
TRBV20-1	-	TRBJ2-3	SASLANTQY
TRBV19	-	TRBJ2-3	ASRNWDTQY
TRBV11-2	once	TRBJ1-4	ASRSGSRVEKLF
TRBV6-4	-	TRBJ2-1	ASSSIAGGRYNEQF
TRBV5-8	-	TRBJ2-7	ASSLGSDRMYEQY
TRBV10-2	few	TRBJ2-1	ASSERLDREQF
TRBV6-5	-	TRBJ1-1	ASSYREGVSEAF
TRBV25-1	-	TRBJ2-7	ASRASGGPSYEQY
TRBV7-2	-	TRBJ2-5	ASSLDSVRLTGTQY
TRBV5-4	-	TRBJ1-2	ASSSPGQSGYGYT